This T cell receptor beta chain was sequenced in a study of T-cell reconstitution after alpha-beta-depleted transplantation in children. Overall study findings and caveats: Surviving recipient T cells and intrathymic progenitors accounted for some patients' high TCRbeta diversity at day 60. It was reported that alpha-beta T cells came from several hundred expanded graft clones (about two months after transplant). From newly produced T cells came most of the T-cell counts and diversity one year after transplant.

Using unique molecular identifiers, the investigators prepared the TCRbeta library. One entry per CDR3 protein, called by TCRdb with MiXCR from the PCR reads. The sample lists about 980,000 distinct CDR3 sequences, about 30% occurring once. CDR3 length: 15 amino acids. Trimming took 2 bases from V and 8 from J; bases not matched to a gene: 5. On this clonotype: The antigen is not known.

This chain links TRBV12-3 or TRBV12-4 with TRBJ2-2, with 10 bases fitting TRBD2. This clonotype was sampled from a boy younger than two who had a stem cell transplant for SCID, so the T cells may come from the graft donor. This material consisted of PBMCs, mostly from graft donor cells, taken 360 days after TCRalphabeta/CD19-depleted stem cell transplant. As DNA, the CDR3 is TGTGCCAGCAGTTTACAGCGGGGGGGCCCGGGGGAGCTGTTTTTT. It encodes CASSLQRGGPGELFF.